Each of the 19 T cell receptor beta chains below was sequenced from the same sample in a study of T cells in Graves' hyperthyroidism and ophthalmopathy. From RNA transcripts, TCR beta CDR3 regions were amplified. Using the HTBI primer set, a first-round RT-PCR was run on the TCR CDR3. TCRdb called the multiplex PCR reads again in MiXCR, with one record for every CDR3 protein. The sample shows hundreds of thousands of distinct CDR3 sequences, about two fifths of them seen only once. Sequenced: blood. The receptors come from a man younger than 35 with Graves' hyperthyroidism.

This chain uses TRBV2 with TRBJ1-4, with D tentatively TRBD1 (5 bases). The CDR3 has 15 amino acids. Germline V CDR1 and CDR2: SNHLY, FYNNEI. The germline V and J ends were trimmed by 5 bases and 5 bases, with 15 bases remaining between them. This CDR3 is CASSPLTGQNEKLFF. As DNA, the CDR3 is TGTGCCAGCAGTCCCCTTACAGGACAAAATGAAAAACTGTTTTTT. Based on the CDR3 plus reference TRBV2 and TRBJ1-4, the full variable domain is EPEVTQTPSHQVTQMGQEVILRCVPISNHLYFYWYRQILGQKVEFLVSFYNNEISEKSEIFDDQFSVERPDGSNFTLKIRSTKLEDSAMYFCASSPLTGQNEKLFFGSGTQLSVL.

This clonotype was counted a few times. The CDR3 sequence is CASSTGPGTGEETQYF. In DNA form, the CDR3 reads TGTGCCAGCAGTACTGGGCCCGGGACAGGAGAAGAGACCCAGTACTTC. The genes are TRBV6-2 or TRBV6-3 and TRBJ2-5, with TRBD1 identical over 8 bases. Germline CDR1 reads MNHEY; CDR2 reads SVGEGT. V trimming: 5 bases; J trimming: 3 bases; junction bases outside the gene matches: 11. CDR3 size: 16 residues.

V usage is TRBV6-6 and J usage is TRBJ1-2; the D is unclear. There are 12 residues in the CDR3. The ends were cut back, 6 bases at V and 3 bases at J, with 8 bases in the middle. The germline V gene encodes CDR1 MNHNY and CDR2 SVGAGI (reference sequence). The CDR3 DNA reads TGTGCCAGCAGGAATCCCCACTATGGCTACACCTTC. Its protein is CASRNPHYGYTF.

The chain couples TRBV15 to TRBJ2-3; D is possibly TRBD1 or TRBD2 (5 bases each). Near its end, the DNA agrees better with TRBJ2-1, so the J call may be wrong. The CDR3 contains 13 residues. Germline V gene sequence: CDR1 LNHNV, CDR2 YYDKDF (reference sequence). CDR3 nucleotides: TGTGCCACCAGCATGGGACGGCGGGTTGAGCAGTTCTTC. Translation gives CATSMGRRVEQFF.

In its sample, this clonotype was seen many times. The chain joins TRBV29-1 to TRBJ2-7; no reliable D call. The CDR3 runs 13 residues. CDR1 and CDR2 (germline): SQVTM, ANQGSEA. Deletions cut 4 bases from V and 0 bases from J, with 10 bases between. CDR3 sequence: CSVGGMDSYEQYF. The CDR3 DNA sequence: TGCAGCGTTGGAGGAATGGACTCCTACGAGCAGTACTTC.

This clonotype was counted many times. This chain uses TRBV14 with TRBJ2-7; D is perhaps TRBD1 or TRBD2 (5 bases each). The CDR3 is 12 amino acids. Germline values: CDR1 SGHDN, CDR2 FVKESK. Deletions cut 9 bases from V and 7 bases from J, with 16 bases between. Written as DNA, the CDR3 is TGTGCCAGTCAGCACGGGGCAGGAGAGCAGTACTTC. Its translation: CASQHGAGEQYF.

This clonotype has at least ten counts. The V gene is TRBV9, the J gene TRBJ1-2; no clear D gene. V shed 0 bases and J shed 6 bases, with 9 bases lying between them. The CDR3 loop spans 13 amino acids. CDR1 is SGDLS and CDR2 is YYNGEE in the germline V gene. CDR3 sequence reads: CASSVDREDGYTF. The CDR3 DNA reads as TGTGCCAGCAGCGTAGATCGGGAAGATGGCTACACCTTC.

Notes on this clonotype: A much larger clone differs from this one at a single base, so this may be a read error. The genes are TRBV2 and TRBJ2-7, with D perhaps TRBD1 or TRBD2 (5 bases each). The CDR3 runs to 14 residues. Germline lookup yields CDR1 SNHLY and CDR2 FYNNEI. This CDR3 is CASSDWDPAYKQYF. CDR3 DNA sequence: TGTGCCAGCAGTGATTGGGACCCGGCCTACAAGCAGTACTTC.

The chain has TRBV19 and TRBJ2-5, with D uncertain. V lost 6 bases to trimming and J lost 5 bases, with 10 bases between them. There are 12 residues in the CDR3. Germline V gene lookup returns CDR1 LNHDA and CDR2 SQIVND (reference sequence). CDR3 nucleotide sequence: TGTGCCAGTAGGGACCCCACGGAGACCCAGTACTTC. Its protein product is CASRDPTETQYF. The whole variable domain, filled in from reference TRBV19 and TRBJ2-5, reads DGGITQSPKYLFRKEGQNVTLSCEQNLNHDAMYWYRQDPGQGLRLIYYSQIVNDFQKGDIAEGYSVSREKKESFPLTVTSAQKNPTAFYLCASRDPTETQYFGPGTRLLVL.

This clonotype was counted a few times. This chain connects TRBV11-2 to TRBJ2-2; D could derive from TRBD1 or TRBD2 (6 bases each). V was clipped by 5 bases and J by 11 bases, with 12 bases between them. CDR3 length equals 12 residues. The V gene's germline CDR1 is SGHAT and CDR2 FQNNGV. This CDR3 is CASSPRGTELFF. The CDR3 region has the DNA TGTGCCAGCAGCCCCCGCGGGACAGAGCTGTTTTTT.

This clonotype was found a few times. V gene TRBV12-3 or TRBV12-4 combines with J gene TRBJ2-5; D uncertain. V gave up 4 bases and J gave up 5 bases, with 11 bases separating them. The CDR3 loop spans 13 amino acids. The CDR3 region is CASSSTLGETQYF. The CDR3 DNA reads as TGTGCCAGCAGTTCGACCCTGGGGGAGACCCAGTACTTC.

This clonotype was seen more than once but under ten times. One end of the junction fails to match germline, which may point to a read error. J is TRBJ1-5 and V is TRBV5-1, with 7 bases identical to TRBD1. There are 12 residues in the CDR3. Germline V gives CDR1 SGHRS, CDR2 YFSETQ. The CDR3 DNA follows: TGTGCCAACAGGGGCCACGATCAGCCCCAGCATTTT. Encoded protein: CANRGHDQPQHF.

The chain combines TRBV24-1 with TRBJ1-2; D is possibly TRBD1 (6 bases). Trimming took off 5 bases at V and 8 bases at J, with 14 bases between the two ends. Germline CDR1 KGHDR, CDR2 SFDVKD. The CDR3 totals 13 residues. The CDR3 DNA is TGTGCCACCAGTGTTTCACCAGGGGAAGGCTACACCTTC. Residues: CATSVSPGEGYTF.

This chain uses TRBV7-9 with TRBJ2-5, with D unclear. This CDR3 comprises 16 residues. V was trimmed by 5 bases and J by 0 bases, leaving 16 bases between them. Germline CDR1 reads SEHNR; CDR2 reads FQNEAQ (reference sequence). The CDR3 sequence: CASSPQTLADQETQYF. CDR3 bases: TGTGCCAGCAGCCCCCAAACCCTGGCGGACCAAGAGACCCAGTACTTC.

This clonotype was found a few times. The V and J genes are TRBV5-4 and TRBJ2-2, with TRBD2 matching over 8 bases. The trim removed 3 bases at V and 2 bases at J, leaving 3 bases unmatched. Germline V lookup: CDR1 SGHNT, CDR2 YYREEE (reference sequence). CDR3 length: 15 amino acids. The CDR3 DNA follows: TGTGCCAGCAGCTACGGACTAGCCAACACCGGGGAGCTGTTTTTT. Amino acids: CASSYGLANTGELFF.

V usage is TRBV2 and J usage is TRBJ1-1; D not resolved. The CDR3 has 14 amino acids. Trimming took 5 bases from V and 1 from J, leaving 11 bases between them. The germline V gene encodes CDR1 SNHLY and CDR2 FYNNEI. In DNA form, the CDR3 reads TGTGCCAGCAGTTCAGACGTACCGAACACTGAAGCTTTCTTT. It is translated as CASSSDVPNTEAFF.

This clonotype was observed a few times. The gene calls are TRBV12-3 or TRBV12-4 and TRBJ1-6, with D maybe TRBD1 (5 bases). V was clipped by 3 bases and J by 7 bases, with 13 bases between them. This CDR3 comprises 15 residues. CDR3 in DNA: TGTGCCAGCAGTTTTCTGTCTTGGGGCAATTCACCCCTCCACTTT. This sequence encodes CASSFLSWGNSPLHF.

Many counts were recorded for this clonotype. CDR3 DNA sequence: TGTGCCAGCAGCTTAGTGCCCACAGCGGGGGAAGAGACCCAGTACTTC. As protein: CASSLVPTAGEETQYF. The rearrangement links TRBV7-2 to TRBJ2-5; 8 nucleotides line up with TRBD2. In germline, CDR1 is SGHTA, CDR2 FQGNSA. Trimming cost V 1 base and J 3 bases; bases outside gene matches: 7. CDR3 length: 16 residues.

The chain uses TRBV7-9 and TRBJ1-1; D uncertain. The CDR3 is 14 residues long. Germline V CDR1 and CDR2: SEHNR, FQNEAQ (reference sequence). The V end lost 5 bases, the J end lost 1 base, and 11 bases lay between the germline ends. CDR3: CASSPFLQNTEAFF. The CDR3 DNA is TGTGCCAGCAGCCCCTTCCTCCAGAACACTGAAGCTTTCTTT.